These 6 T cell receptor beta chains share one sample of origin, sequenced in a study of blood T cell repertoires in COVID-19. The repertoire was sequenced with immunoSEQ multiplex PCR; TCRdb's copy has only in-frame clones and lacks some. This sample has about 190,000 clones, with 82% found just once. The sequenced sample was peripheral blood. All receptors come from a woman over 75 with active or convalescent COVID-19.

This chain links TRBV7-9 with TRBJ1-1; 7 nucleotides line up with TRBD1. Germline assignment: CDR1 SEHNR and CDR2 FQNEAQ (reference sequence). The CDR3 covers 16 residues. After removal of 6 bases from V and 1 base from J, the junction contained 11 bases not matched to a gene. The CDR3 coding sequence is TGTGCCAGCAGTCTCGGAACAGGGGCACCGAACACTGAAGCTTTCTTT. Protein: CASSLGTGAPNTEAFF.

This chain uses TRBV5-1 with TRBJ2-3, with D tentatively TRBD2 (6 bases). The CDR3 has 16 residues. Germline loops: CDR1 SGHRS, CDR2 YFSETQ. V dropped 0 bases and J dropped 5 bases, with 16 bases sitting between them. The CDR3 region has the DNA TGCGCCAGCAGCTTGGATGGTGGAGGGCCTAAAGATACGCAGTATTTT. This translates into CASSLDGGGPKDTQYF.

V and J are TRBV18 and TRBJ1-1, with unresolved D. V lost 3 bases to trimming and J lost 1 base, with 6 bases between them. This CDR3 comprises 13 residues. Looked up from germline, CDR1 is KGHSH and CDR2 is LQKENI. This CDR3 is CASSPTQNTEAFF. In nucleotides, the CDR3 is TGTGCCAGCTCACCGACACAGAACACTGAAGCTTTCTTT.

The chain couples TRBV5-6 to TRBJ2-1; the match to TRBD2 covers 10 bases. This CDR3 region has 13 residues. The trim removed 5 bases at V and 13 bases at J, leaving 9 bases unmatched. Germline V gives CDR1 SGHDT, CDR2 YYEEEE. The DNA of the CDR3 is TGTGCCAGCAGACCAATGGCTAGCGGGAGCCAGTTCTTC. Amino acid sequence: CASRPMASGSQFF. Together with reference TRBV5-6 and TRBJ2-1, the CDR3 gives the full variable domain: DAGVTQSPTHLIKTRGQQVTLRCSPKSGHDTVSWYQQALGQGPQFIFQYYEEEERQRGNFPDRFSGHQFPNYSSELNVNALLLGDSALYLCASRPMASGSQFFGPGTRLTVL.

The chain uses TRBV18 and TRBJ2-3, with 9 bases matching TRBD2. Germline assignment: CDR1 KGHSH and CDR2 LQKENI. V was pared by 8 bases and J by 6 bases, with 6 bases of the junction left unmatched. This CDR3 is 13 amino acids long. Here the CDR3 reads CASIAGDRDTQYF. In DNA, the CDR3 is TGTGCCAGCATAGCGGGAGACCGGGATACGCAGTATTTT.

The V and J genes are TRBV5-1 and TRBJ1-2; D remains unclear. Germline CDR1 SGHRS, CDR2 YFSETQ. The V end was cut by 5 bases, the J end by 5 bases, with 7 bases between. This CDR3 has 11 residues. For the CDR3, the DNA is TGCGCCAGCAGGGAGGGTTATGGCTACACCTTC. Its translation: CASREGYGYTF.